This TCR beta chain was obtained from a study of T cells after yellow fever vaccination. This clonotype has a count of ten or more. Its antigen remains unidentified. Points from the study as a whole: The study re-detected most primary-vaccination clones after the booster (around 96% CD4, approximately 87% CD8).

Each CDR3 protein is one row after TCRdb ran MiXCR on the 5' RACE reads. The table lists more than 110,000 distinct CDR3 sequences, around 6.3% of them singletons. The sequence derives from a man aged 25-45 years who received the YFV17D yellow fever vaccine. Source: CD4+ T cells sorted from PBMCs, taken 10 days after the yellow fever booster vaccination.

CDR3 in DNA: TGCAGTGCCGCACAGCGCATGAATGAAAAACTGTTTTTT. Its translation: CSAAQRMNEKLFF. The chain is built from TRBV20-1 and TRBJ1-4; D unclear. The CDR3 spans 13 residues. Germline CDR1 and CDR2: DFQATT and SNEGSKA (reference sequence). Trimming took off 6 bases at V and 5 bases at J, with 13 bases between the two ends.